Each of the 22 T cell receptor beta chains below was sequenced from the same sample in a study of human T cells and chemical hapten exposure. A single record per CDR3 protein comes from TCRdb applying MiXCR to the RACE reads. This table has some 96,000 distinct CDR3 sequences, 27% appearing once. The time point was: patch test 3, about 24 weeks after DPC sensitization. The sample's treatment: therapeutic diphenylcyclopropenone sensitization with weekly scalp DPC. The material sequenced was whole blood, taken in connection with sensitization to the hapten diphenylcyclopropenone (DPC). The receptors were gathered from a man aged 35-49 years with alopecia areata. Some clones in this sample may be carry-over from other donors' samples.

This chain joins TRBV10-3 and TRBJ1-1; D is undetermined. This CDR3 has 14 amino acids. Germline values: CDR1 ENHRY, CDR2 SYGVKD. V lost 0 bases and J 9 bases, leaving 14 bases between the germline ends. As DNA, the CDR3 is TGTGCCATCAGTGAGTCGACGGCACTACCCAAAGCTTTCTTT. It specifies CAISESTALPKAFF.

This clonotype was observed a few times. The V gene is TRBV6-5, the J gene TRBJ1-6, with no clear D. Deletions cut 0 bases from V and 9 bases from J, with 12 bases between. CDR1 and CDR2 from the germline V gene are MNHEY and SVGAGI. The length of the CDR3 is 15 residues. The CDR3 bases are TGTGCCAGCAGTTACTCGATTGGGATTGGTTCACCCCTCCACTTT. Encoded protein: CASSYSIGIGSPLHF.

The chain recombines TRBV3-1 with TRBJ1-1, with D unresolved. The CDR3 is made up of 15 amino acids. V dropped 5 bases and J dropped 1 base, with 14 bases sitting between them. Germline loops: CDR1 LGHDT, CDR2 YNNKEL (reference sequence). CDR3 in DNA: TGTGCCAGCAGCTTTTGGGCCCGGGAGAACACTGAAGCTTTCTTT. Its translation: CASSFWARENTEAFF.

The chain couples TRBV20-1 to TRBJ1-3; D ambiguous. Germline CDR1 and CDR2: DFQATT and SNEGSKA (reference sequence). There are 14 residues in the CDR3. V was trimmed by 4 bases and J by 3 bases, leaving 13 bases between them. This CDR3 reads CSATEMNLGNTIYF. The CDR3 region has the DNA TGCAGTGCTACAGAGATGAATCTTGGAAACACCATATATTTT.

This sequence joins TRBV6-2 or TRBV6-3 and TRBJ2-5; D unresolved. CDR1 is MNHEY, CDR2 SVGEGT, per germline. The CDR3 totals 11 residues. The V gene lost 2 bases and the J gene lost 5 bases, with 3 bases spanning the gap. The CDR3 DNA reads TGTGCCAGCAGTTACGGGGAGACCCAGTACTTC. This codes for CASSYGETQYF.

The V gene is TRBV12-3 or TRBV12-4, the J gene TRBJ1-1, with 7 nucleotides matching TRBD1. J was trimmed by 11 bases and V by 4 bases; bases with no gene match: 19. This CDR3 is built from 16 residues. CDR3 sequence (DNA): TGTGCCAGCAGTTCCCACCAGACAGGGCTTGAAGGGAGGGCTTTCTTT. Protein sequence: CASSSHQTGLEGRAFF.

In this sample, this clonotype turned up a few times. The genes are TRBV7-3 and TRBJ2-6; 7 nucleotides agree with TRBD1. Trimming cost V 3 bases and J 0 bases; bases outside gene matches: 5. CDR3 length: 17 amino acids. Germline-derived CDR1 and CDR2 are SGHTA and FQGTGA. DNA of the CDR3: TGTGCCAGCAGCTTGGCAGGGACAGTCTCTGGGGCCAACGTCCTGACTTTC. This sequence encodes CASSLAGTVSGANVLTF.

The CDR3 loop reads CASSDNGSGTDTQYF. CDR3 coding DNA: TGCGCCAGCAGTGACAACGGGAGTGGAACAGATACGCAGTATTTT. The chain recombines TRBV10-1 with TRBJ2-3, with D possibly TRBD2 on 6 matching bases. Germline V gene lookup returns CDR1 WNHNN and CDR2 SYGVQD (reference sequence). The ends were cut back, 3 bases at V and 3 bases at J, with 13 bases in the middle. The CDR3 loop spans 15 amino acids.

This clonotype was seen more than once but under ten times. The rearrangement links TRBV15 to TRBJ2-1; D uncertain. Per the germline V gene, CDR1 is LNHNV and CDR2 is YYDKDF (reference sequence). V lost 0 bases and J 6 bases, leaving 9 bases between the germline ends. The CDR3 is 14 amino acids. CDR3: CATSRDLGPNEQFF. CDR3 DNA sequence: TGTGCCACCAGCAGAGATTTGGGCCCCAATGAGCAGTTCTTC.

The V call is TRBV20-1, the J call TRBJ2-7; 10 nucleotides agree with TRBD1. The CDR3 is made up of 13 amino acids. V trimming: 6 bases; J trimming: 4 bases; junction bases outside the gene matches: 6. Germline loops: CDR1 DFQATT, CDR2 SNEGSKA (reference sequence). CDR3: CSAPPGQGYEQYF. The CDR3, as DNA: TGCAGTGCACCTCCGGGACAGGGGTACGAGCAGTACTTC.

The CDR3 bases are TGTGCCAGCAGCAAGGGGACAGGGATAGGGTTTGGCACAGATACGCAGTATTTT. Protein sequence: CASSKGTGIGFGTDTQYF. V gene TRBV21-1 combines with J gene TRBJ2-3; no check of the table's D call, TRBD1, against the DNA was made. TRBV21-1 is a recognized pseudogene. This CDR3 has 18 residues.

This clonotype was picked up a small number of times. This chain links TRBV14 with TRBJ2-1; TRBD2 matches at 7 bases. Germline assignment: CDR1 SGHDN and CDR2 FVKESK. The CDR3 consists of 13 residues. V lost 4 bases, J lost 9 bases, and 6 bases stayed unmatched. CDR3 in amino acids: CASSPSREGEQFF. CDR3 bases: TGTGCCAGCAGCCCTTCTAGGGAGGGTGAGCAGTTCTTC.

This rearrangement joins TRBV5-6 to TRBJ2-3; D unresolved. Germline CDR1 reads SGHDT; CDR2 reads YYEEEE. V gave up 2 bases and J gave up 0 bases, with 7 bases separating them. This CDR3 is built from 14 residues. CDR3: CASSFKTSTDTQYF. The CDR3 coding sequence is TGTGCCAGCAGCTTCAAAACTAGCACAGATACGCAGTATTTT.

V usage is TRBV28 and J usage is TRBJ1-5; TRBD1 is a possible D gene (5 bases). The germline V and J ends were trimmed by 6 bases and 4 bases, with 16 bases remaining between them. CDR1 MDHEN and CDR2 SYDVKM come from the germline V gene. The CDR3 runs 15 residues. The DNA for the CDR3 is TGTGCCAGCAGGGAGAGAGGGGCCCATAATCAGCCCCAGCATTTT. Translated, it gives CASRERGAHNQPQHF.

This chain joins TRBV7-9 and TRBJ1-5; D unresolved. CDR3 size: 14 residues. CDR1 SEHNR and CDR2 FQNEAQ come from the germline V gene (reference sequence). Trimming cost V 3 bases and J 3 bases, with 9 bases left between them. The DNA for the CDR3 is TGTGCCAGCAGCTTTGAGGGTTACAATCAGCCCCAGCATTTT. Amino acids: CASSFEGYNQPQHF.

The CDR3 is CASPKGWDCKLQETQYF. The CDR3 DNA is TGTGCCAGCCCTAAGGGATGGGACTGTAAACTTCAAGAGACCCAGTACTTC. V is TRBV28 and J is TRBJ2-5; perhaps TRBD2 as D (6 bases). V gave up 8 bases and J gave up 2 bases, with 24 bases separating them. The length of the CDR3 is 17 residues. Germline V gene lookup returns CDR1 MDHEN and CDR2 SYDVKM.

This clonotype occurred a few times. The chain has TRBV6-1 and TRBJ1-3, with 10 bases matching TRBD1. V shed 3 bases, J shed 0 bases, and the junction held 5 bases outside the gene matches. The CDR3 runs to 17 residues. CDR1 is MNHNS and CDR2 is SASEGT in the germline V gene. CDR3 residues: CASSELTGGLSGNTIYF. In DNA form, the CDR3 reads TGTGCCAGCAGTGAGCTGACAGGGGGCCTCTCTGGAAACACCATATATTTT.

This clonotype came up a few times. The gene calls are TRBV12-3 or TRBV12-4 and TRBJ2-3; D may be TRBD1 or TRBD2 (7 bases each). With 6 bases removed from V and 2 bases from J, the gap between germline ends came to 18 bases. This CDR3 spans 16 amino acids. The CDR3: CASRKSGTASTDTQYF. The DNA of the CDR3 is TGTGCCAGCAGAAAAAGCGGGACAGCTTCCACAGATACGCAGTATTTT.

V and J are TRBV10-3 and TRBJ2-3; D is possibly TRBD1 or TRBD2 (5 bases each). Germline V CDR1 and CDR2: ENHRY, SYGVKD. The CDR3 length is 15 residues. Trimming left V 6 bases short and J 4 bases short, with 17 bases between. The CDR3 DNA sequence: TGTGCCATCAGCCCTGGACGGGGCCCTCCAGATACGCAGTATTTT. Protein: CAISPGRGPPDTQYF.

The V gene is TRBV7-3, the J gene TRBJ2-3, with TRBD2 identical over 7 bases. With 1 base clipped from V and 3 bases from J, the junction kept 4 bases outside the gene matches. CDR1 is SGHTA, CDR2 FQGTGA, per germline. The CDR3 length is 15 residues. CDR3 protein: CASSLRGGGTDTQYF. CDR3 DNA: TGTGCCAGCAGCTTAAGGGGCGGGGGAACAGATACGCAGTATTTT.

The rearrangement uses TRBV9 and TRBJ2-7; D gene unclear. The length of the CDR3 is 15 residues. From germline, CDR1 is SGDLS and CDR2 YYNGEE. V was pared by 0 bases and J by 1 base, with 11 bases between. CDR3 sequence reads: CASSVDAGTSYEQYF. The CDR3 DNA follows: TGTGCCAGCAGCGTAGATGCCGGAACTTCCTACGAGCAGTACTTC.

The chain employs TRBV20-1 and TRBJ2-7, with TRBD2 matching 12 bases. The CDR3 is 14 amino acids. Germline V lookup: CDR1 DFQATT, CDR2 SNEGSKA (reference sequence). The V segment lost 4 bases and the J segment 4 bases; nucleotides outside the gene matches: 5. DNA of the CDR3: TGCAGTGCTAAGACTAGCGGGAGTTTTTACGAGCAGTACTTC. Translating it yields CSAKTSGSFYEQYF.